This T cell receptor (beta chain) is drawn from a study of cytomegalovirus exposure and HLA in healthy donors. Overall study findings and caveats: In a later analysis, HLA-associated TCR beta chains were more clonally expanded than equally common others.

The J segment lost 8 bases and the V segment lost 4 bases, leaving 5 bases of the junction unmatched. This CDR3 spans 13 amino acids. Germline V gene lookup returns CDR1 SGHRS and CDR2 YFSETQ. This clone has a single count. Its antigen is still unknown. The PCR made use of 60 Vbeta and 13 Jbeta primers. The method was immunoSEQ multiplex PCR; TCRdb's version includes in-frame clones alone and lacks a portion of them. The sample shows 120,000 to 150,000 clones, about three quarters of them seen only once. The sample taken for sequencing was PBMCs. The chain uses TRBV5-1 and TRBJ1-1, with TRBD1 matching over 10 bases. The TCR sequence derives from a man younger than 30 in good health and CMV-seronegative. The CDR3 DNA follows: TGCGCCAGCAGCAGGGACAGGGGTGAAGAAGCTTTCTTT. It encodes CASSRDRGEEAFF.